The 2 T cell receptor beta chains listed next were all sequenced from one sample in a study of blood T cells in healthy people across ages. Using a J-beta primer mix together with a sample-barcoded 5' primer, a second PCR was run for about 6 to 11 cycles. TCRdb passed the 5' RACE reads through MiXCR, listing each CDR3 protein once. The sample includes around 2 million distinct CDR3 sequences, roughly two fifths seen only once; the top ten take 20% to 25%. Sample: blood. Receptor source: a human donor in good health.

This clonotype was observed many times. This rearrangement joins TRBV9 to TRBJ1-6; 8 nucleotides agree with TRBD1. This CDR3 has 13 residues. Germline V CDR1 and CDR2: SGDLS, YYNGEE. The trim removed 6 bases at V and 11 bases at J, leaving 7 bases unmatched. CDR3 amino acids: CASTQGTGPPLHF. The CDR3 region has the DNA TGTGCCAGCACCCAGGGGACAGGACCACCCCTCCACTTT.

The rearrangement joins TRBV11-1 to TRBJ2-5; D is undetermined. Germline V gene data show CDR1 as SGHAT and CDR2 as FQDESV (reference sequence). With 4 bases removed from V and 1 base from J, the gap between germline ends came to 16 bases. CDR3 length equals 16 residues. The CDR3 sequence: CASSSHIRTAQETQYF. DNA of the CDR3: TGTGCCAGCAGCTCCCATATCCGGACGGCCCAAGAGACCCAGTACTTC. The full variable domain, rest sourced from reference TRBV11-1 and TRBJ2-5, is EAEVAQSPRYKITEKSQAVAFWCDPISGHATLYWYRQILGQGPELLVQFQDESVVDDSQLPKDRFSAERLKGVDSTLKIQPAELGDSAMYLCASSSHIRTAQETQYFGPGTRLLVL.